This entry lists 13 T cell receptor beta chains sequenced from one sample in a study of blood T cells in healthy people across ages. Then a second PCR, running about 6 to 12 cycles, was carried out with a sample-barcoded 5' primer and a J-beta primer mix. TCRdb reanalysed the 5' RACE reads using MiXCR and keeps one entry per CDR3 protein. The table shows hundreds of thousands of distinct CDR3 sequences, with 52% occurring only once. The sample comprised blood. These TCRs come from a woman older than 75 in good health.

CDR3 in amino acids: CAWSVASGRSDTQYF. CDR3 coding DNA: TGTGCCTGGAGTGTAGCTAGCGGGAGATCCGATACGCAGTATTTT. The chain combines TRBV30 with TRBJ2-3, with 10 bases identical to TRBD2. Germline lookup yields CDR1 GTSNPN and CDR2 SVGIG (reference sequence). With 0 bases clipped from V and 6 bases from J, the junction kept 6 bases outside the gene matches. This CDR3 region has 15 residues.

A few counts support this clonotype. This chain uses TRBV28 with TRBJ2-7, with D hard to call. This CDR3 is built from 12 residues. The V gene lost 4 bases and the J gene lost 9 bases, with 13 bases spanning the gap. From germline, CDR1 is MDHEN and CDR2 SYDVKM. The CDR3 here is CASSSDVFGQYF. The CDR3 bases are TGTGCCAGCAGTTCAGATGTTTTCGGGCAGTACTTC.

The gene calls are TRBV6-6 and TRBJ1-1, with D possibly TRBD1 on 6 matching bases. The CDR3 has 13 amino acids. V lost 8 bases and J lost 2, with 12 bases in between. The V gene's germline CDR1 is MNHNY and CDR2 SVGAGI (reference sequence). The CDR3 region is CASLTGVNTEAFF. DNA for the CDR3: TGTGCCAGCCTGACAGGAGTTAACACTGAAGCTTTCTTT.

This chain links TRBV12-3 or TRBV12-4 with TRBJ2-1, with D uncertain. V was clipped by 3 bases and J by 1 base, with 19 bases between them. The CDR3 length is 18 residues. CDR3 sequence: CASSFFRLNDRSYNEQFF. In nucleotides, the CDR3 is TGTGCCAGCAGTTTCTTTAGATTAAACGATCGGTCCTACAATGAGCAGTTCTTC.

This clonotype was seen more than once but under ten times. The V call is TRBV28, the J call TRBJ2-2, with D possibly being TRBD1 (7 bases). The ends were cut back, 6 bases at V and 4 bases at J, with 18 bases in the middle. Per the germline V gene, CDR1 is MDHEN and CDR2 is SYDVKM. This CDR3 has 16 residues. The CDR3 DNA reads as TGTGCCAGCAGACCCACTCAGGGGGGAGGCACCGGGGAGCTGTTTTTT. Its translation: CASRPTQGGGTGELFF.

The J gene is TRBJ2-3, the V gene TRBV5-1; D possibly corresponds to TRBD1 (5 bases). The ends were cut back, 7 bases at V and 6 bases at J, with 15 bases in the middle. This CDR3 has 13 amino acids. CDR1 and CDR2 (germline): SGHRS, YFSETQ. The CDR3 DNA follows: TGCGCCAGCGGGGCAGTTTTTGCCGATACGCAGTATTTT. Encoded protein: CASGAVFADTQYF. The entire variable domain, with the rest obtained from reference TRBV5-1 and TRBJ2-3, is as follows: KAGVTQTPRYLIKTRGQQVTLSCSPISGHRSVSWYQQTPGQGLQFLFEYFSETQRNKGNFPGRFSGRQFSNSRSEMNVSTLELGDSALYLCASGAVFADTQYFGPGTRLTVL.

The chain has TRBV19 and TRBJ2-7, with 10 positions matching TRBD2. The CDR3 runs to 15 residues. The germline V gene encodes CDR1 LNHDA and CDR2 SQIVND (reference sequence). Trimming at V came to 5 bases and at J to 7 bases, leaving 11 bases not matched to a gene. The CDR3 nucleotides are TGTGCCAGTAGTGCACTAGCGGGACGAAGGAATGAGCAGTACTTC. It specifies CASSALAGRRNEQYF.

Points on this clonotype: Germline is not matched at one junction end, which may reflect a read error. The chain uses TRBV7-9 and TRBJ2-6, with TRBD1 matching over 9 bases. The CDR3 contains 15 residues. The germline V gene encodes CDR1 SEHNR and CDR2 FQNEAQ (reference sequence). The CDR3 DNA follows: TGTGCCAGCAGCACGGACAGGGGTGGGGCCAACGTCCGGACTTTC. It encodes CASSTDRGGANVRTF. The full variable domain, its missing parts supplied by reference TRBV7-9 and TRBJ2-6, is DTGVSQNPRHKITKRGQNVTFRCDPISEHNRLYWYRQTLGQGPEFLTYFQNEAQLEKSRLLSDRFSAERPKGSFSTLEIQRTEQGDSAMYLCASSTDRGGANVRTFGAGSRLTVL.

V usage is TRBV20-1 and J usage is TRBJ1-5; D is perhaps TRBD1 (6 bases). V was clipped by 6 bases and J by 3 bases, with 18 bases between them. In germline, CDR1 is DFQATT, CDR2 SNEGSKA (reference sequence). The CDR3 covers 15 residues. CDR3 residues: CSATTGLRPNQPQHF. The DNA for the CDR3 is TGCAGTGCAACGACAGGCCTTCGACCCAATCAGCCCCAGCATTTT.

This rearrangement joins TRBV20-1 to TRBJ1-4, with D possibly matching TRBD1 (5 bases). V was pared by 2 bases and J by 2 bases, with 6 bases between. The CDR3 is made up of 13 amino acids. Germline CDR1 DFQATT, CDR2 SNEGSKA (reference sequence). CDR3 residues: CSARQGTNEKLFF. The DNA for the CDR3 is TGCAGTGCTAGACAGGGCACTAATGAAAAACTGTTTTTT.

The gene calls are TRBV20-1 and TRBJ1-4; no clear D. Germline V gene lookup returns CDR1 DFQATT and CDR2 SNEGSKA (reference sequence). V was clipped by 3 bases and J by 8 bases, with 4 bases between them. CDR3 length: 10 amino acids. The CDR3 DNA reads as TGCAGTGCTAGCAAGGAAAAACTGTTTTTT. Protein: CSASKEKLFF.

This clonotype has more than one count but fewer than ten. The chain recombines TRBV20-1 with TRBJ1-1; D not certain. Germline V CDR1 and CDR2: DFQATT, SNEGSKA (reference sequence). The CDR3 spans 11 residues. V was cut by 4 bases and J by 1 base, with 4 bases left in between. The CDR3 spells CSAMGNTEAFF. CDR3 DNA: TGCAGTGCTATGGGGAACACTGAAGCTTTCTTT.

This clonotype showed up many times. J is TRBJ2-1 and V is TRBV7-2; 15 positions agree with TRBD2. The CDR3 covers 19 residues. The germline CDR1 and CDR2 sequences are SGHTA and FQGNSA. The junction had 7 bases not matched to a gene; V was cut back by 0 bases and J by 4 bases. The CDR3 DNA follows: TGTGCCAGCAGCTTAGCGGTAAGGACTAGCGGGAGGGCGTACAATGAGCAGTTCTTC. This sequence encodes CASSLAVRTSGRAYNEQFF.